The 25 T cell receptor beta chains below were found in one sample sequenced in a study of cytomegalovirus exposure and HLA in healthy donors. The PCR ran on 60 Vbeta and 13 Jbeta primers. Some clones are missing from TCRdb's copy, which holds only in-frame ones; the method was immunoSEQ multiplex PCR. The sample table includes about 200,000 clones. The material sequenced was PBMCs. The receptor set was obtained from a boy between 10 and 17 years old in good health and CMV-seronegative.

The rearrangement links TRBV4-2 to TRBJ2-5, with 9 bases lining up with TRBD2. The V gene's germline CDR1 is LGHNA and CDR2 YNFKEQ. Trimming removed 1 base from V and 4 bases from J; junction bases left unmatched: 4. This CDR3 region has 15 residues. CDR3 DNA: TGTGCCAGCAGCCAAGCTAGCGGGGTGGGAGAGACCCAGTACTTC. Translating it yields CASSQASGVGETQYF.

This chain connects TRBV5-1 to TRBJ2-5, with D perhaps matching TRBD2 (6 bases). The CDR3 consists of 18 residues. V lost 0 bases, J lost 1 base, and 19 bases lay in between. The germline V gene encodes CDR1 SGHRS and CDR2 YFSETQ. The CDR3 loop is CASSLGRIAEAIQETQYF. In nucleotides, the CDR3 is TGCGCCAGCAGCTTGGGACGTATAGCGGAGGCAATCCAAGAGACCCAGTACTTC. Complete variable domain (other parts from reference TRBV5-1 and TRBJ2-5): KAGVTQTPRYLIKTRGQQVTLSCSPISGHRSVSWYQQTPGQGLQFLFEYFSETQRNKGNFPGRFSGRQFSNSRSEMNVSTLELGDSALYLCASSLGRIAEAIQETQYFGPGTRLLVL.

This rearrangement joins TRBV7-2 to TRBJ2-7, with 7 bases fitting TRBD1. The V gene's germline CDR1 is SGHTA and CDR2 FQGNSA. V lost 4 bases, J lost 2 bases, and 2 bases stayed unmatched. The CDR3 consists of 13 residues. The CDR3 nucleotides read TGTGCCAGCAGCTGGGACAGTCCCTACGAGCAGTACTTC. This gives the protein CASSWDSPYEQYF. Supplemented by reference TRBV7-2 and TRBJ2-7, the full variable domain reads GAGVSQSPSNKVTEKGKDVELRCDPISGHTALYWYRQSLGQGLEFLIYFQGNSAPDKSGLPSDRFSAERTGGSVSTLTIQRTQQEDSAVYLCASSWDSPYEQYFGPGTRLTVT.

The rearrangement uses TRBV7-3 and TRBJ2-1; D gene ambiguous. Germline values: CDR1 SGHTA, CDR2 FQGTGA. The CDR3 spans 13 residues. Trimming took 0 bases from V and 8 from J, leaving 8 bases between them. This CDR3 reads CASSLTYSDEQFF. The CDR3 DNA reads TGTGCCAGCAGCTTAACGTATTCGGATGAGCAGTTCTTC.

The J gene is TRBJ2-5, the V gene TRBV13; TRBD1 matches 9 bases. The tail of the sequence fits TRBJ2-7 better, so the J call may be wrong. In germline, CDR1 is PRHDT, CDR2 FYEKMQ (reference sequence). The CDR3 consists of 13 residues. CDR3 amino acids: CASSGRQGGEQYF. The CDR3, as DNA: TGTGCCAGCAGCGGAAGACAGGGGGGCGAGCAGTACTTC.

This chain uses TRBV19 with TRBJ2-5; no reliable D call. Deletions cut 5 bases from V and 2 bases from J, with 9 bases between. The germline gives CDR1 LNHDA, CDR2 SQIVND (reference sequence). This CDR3 has 13 residues. The CDR3 coding sequence is TGTGCCAGTAGTCCCCTGAGGCAAGAGACCCAGTACTTC. Its translation: CASSPLRQETQYF.

This sequence joins TRBV7-8 and TRBJ2-5; TRBD1 aligns across 7 bases. The CDR3 runs 13 residues. Germline trimming cut 4 bases from V and 2 bases from J; bases unmatched to any gene: 1. The V gene's germline CDR1 is SGHVS and CDR2 FQNEAQ. CDR3 residues: CASSWDRQETQYF. The CDR3 DNA is TGTGCCAGCAGCTGGGACAGACAAGAGACCCAGTACTTC.

V and J are TRBV7-8 and TRBJ2-1; TRBD2 matches 7 bases. V gave up 3 bases and J gave up 10 bases; unmatched junction bases: 9. CDR3 length equals 14 residues. The V gene's germline CDR1 is SGHVS and CDR2 FQNEAQ. CDR3 loop: CASSLLVLGGEQFF. The CDR3 DNA follows: TGTGCCAGCAGCTTGTTAGTATTGGGGGGGGAGCAGTTCTTC.

The chain has TRBV9 and TRBJ2-5; 11 nucleotides align to TRBD2. The V gene's germline CDR1 is SGDLS and CDR2 YYNGEE. This CDR3 comprises 16 residues. Trimming removed 3 bases from V and 2 bases from J; junction bases left unmatched: 6. The CDR3 is CASSAGGLAEQETQYF. CDR3 sequence (DNA): TGTGCCAGCAGCGCCGGGGGACTAGCGGAGCAAGAGACCCAGTACTTC.

CDR3 nucleotide sequence: TGTGCCTGGAGCAGGGACAGCAACTATGGCTACACCTTC. Translation: CAWSRDSNYGYTF. The gene calls are TRBV30 and TRBJ1-2, with 7 bases lining up with TRBD1. J gave up 2 bases and V 3 bases, and 3 bases lay outside the gene matches. The V gene's germline CDR1 is GTSNPN and CDR2 SVGIG (reference sequence). This CDR3 has 13 amino acids.

This chain joins TRBV13 and TRBJ1-3; TRBD1 matches at 7 bases. Per the germline V gene, CDR1 is PRHDT and CDR2 is FYEKMQ (reference sequence). Trimming took 4 bases from V and 0 from J; bases not matched to a gene: 12. This CDR3 is built from 18 residues. As DNA, the CDR3 is TGTGCCAGCAGCTCAGGTTCCTCGGGACAGCTCTCTGGAAACACCATATATTTT. Encoded protein: CASSSGSSGQLSGNTIYF.

The V and J genes are TRBV19 and TRBJ2-5; TRBD2 might be the D (6 bases). The V gene's germline CDR1 is LNHDA and CDR2 SQIVND (reference sequence). CDR3 length equals 14 residues. The germline V and J ends were trimmed by 3 bases and 3 bases, with 11 bases remaining between them. The CDR3 DNA reads TGTGCCAGTAGTATTCCGGGACTCAAAGAGACCCAGTACTTC. Translation gives CASSIPGLKETQYF.

The CDR3 sequence: CAISDGGEKLFF. The CDR3 DNA follows: TGTGCCATCAGTGACGGGGGTGAAAAACTGTTTTTT. This chain joins TRBV10-3 and TRBJ1-4; tentative D call: TRBD1 (5 bases). Germline lookup yields CDR1 ENHRY and CDR2 SYGVKD. V lost 3 bases to trimming and J lost 7 bases, with 6 bases between them. CDR3 length equals 12 residues.

V is TRBV6-5 and J is TRBJ1-3; D is uncertain. The CDR3 has 15 residues. The germline CDR1 and CDR2 sequences are MNHEY and SVGAGI. V lost 4 bases to trimming and J lost 0 bases, with 10 bases between them. Here the CDR3 DNA reads TGTGCCAGCAGTTTTTCCTCACTCTCTGGAAACACCATATATTTT. It codes for CASSFSSLSGNTIYF.

The genes are TRBV4-3 and TRBJ1-6, with unresolved D. Trimming left V 1 base short and J 7 bases short, with 14 bases between. The CDR3 has 16 residues. The germline V gene encodes CDR1 LGHNA and CDR2 YSLEER. The CDR3 loop is CASSQVRLTENSPLHF. CDR3 sequence (DNA): TGCGCCAGCAGCCAAGTGCGGTTAACGGAAAATTCACCCCTCCACTTT.

The chain has TRBV30 and TRBJ1-2; 11 nucleotides agree with TRBD1. V lost 2 bases, J lost 4 bases, and 12 bases stayed unmatched. The CDR3 length is 17 residues. From germline, CDR1 is GTSNPN and CDR2 SVGIG (reference sequence). CDR3 sequence (DNA): TGTGCCTGGAGTAGTTATACTGGACAGGGGGCCCTCTATGGCTACACCTTC. This translates into CAWSSYTGQGALYGYTF.

The chain joins TRBV11-1 to TRBJ2-3; 8 bases align to TRBD2. Losses at the gene ends were 4 bases for V and 2 bases for J; bases not matched to a gene: 14. The germline gives CDR1 SGHAT, CDR2 FQDESV (reference sequence). This CDR3 is 18 amino acids long. The CDR3 DNA is TGTGCCAGCAGCTCTATGGTTCGGTACGGGGGGGCCACAGATACGCAGTATTTT. This encodes CASSSMVRYGGATDTQYF.

The chain links TRBV4-1 to TRBJ1-1; perhaps TRBD1 as D (6 bases). V was pared by 1 base and J by 3 bases, with 15 bases between. The CDR3 length is 16 residues. Germline V gene lookup returns CDR1 MGHRA and CDR2 YSYEKL. CDR3: CASSQVGGGRDTEAFF. CDR3 coding DNA: TGCGCCAGCAGCCAAGTGGGGGGGGGCAGGGACACTGAAGCTTTCTTT.

CDR3 bases: TGCGCCAGCAGCTTGGGAGGGTCGGTCTTGTATGCTAACTATGGCTACACCTTC. This codes for CASSLGGSVLYANYGYTF. The V call is TRBV5-1, the J call TRBJ1-2; D call uncertain. Germline V lookup: CDR1 SGHRS, CDR2 YFSETQ. The CDR3 consists of 18 residues. The V gene lost 0 bases and the J gene lost 0 bases, with 18 bases spanning the gap.

This chain connects TRBV29-1 to TRBJ2-4; possibly TRBD1 for D (8 bases). CDR1 SQVTM and CDR2 ANQGSEA come from the germline V gene. Trimming cost V 0 bases and J 13 bases, with 22 bases left between them. CDR3 length equals 15 residues. The CDR3 loop reads CSVEDLRGTGLGQYF. DNA of the CDR3: TGCAGCGTTGAAGATCTGCGGGGGACAGGTTTAGGGCAGTACTTC.

J is TRBJ2-1 and V is TRBV4-3; weak D call: TRBD1 (5 bases). V lost 0 bases, J lost 10 bases, and 10 bases lay in between. The germline gives CDR1 LGHNA, CDR2 YSLEER. CDR3 size: 13 residues. Written as DNA, the CDR3 is TGCGCCAGCAGCCAAGATTGGGGCGGAGAGCAGTTCTTC. Amino acid sequence: CASSQDWGGEQFF.

J is TRBJ2-7 and V is TRBV5-6, with TRBD1 matching over 10 bases. This CDR3 contains 17 residues. V lost 1 base and J lost 4; bases outside the gene matches: 11. Germline assignment: CDR1 SGHDT and CDR2 YYEEEE. CDR3: CASSLRGLRDRGYEQYF. The CDR3 DNA follows: TGTGCCAGCAGCTTGAGGGGGCTGAGGGACAGGGGTTACGAGCAGTACTTC.

The CDR3 protein is CASSSLGRGDSWGNEQFF. The CDR3 coding sequence is TGTGCCAGCAGCTCCCTCGGCAGGGGCGACAGTTGGGGCAATGAGCAGTTCTTC. V and J are TRBV7-6 and TRBJ2-1; tentatively, D is TRBD1 (6 bases). CDR3 length: 18 residues. CDR1 is SGHVS and CDR2 is FNYEAQ in the germline V gene. V was pared by 4 bases and J by 6 bases, with 25 bases between.

The chain recombines TRBV27 with TRBJ1-2; D remains ambiguous. CDR1 and CDR2 from the germline V gene are MNHEY and SMNVEV (reference sequence). This CDR3 is 13 amino acids long. Trimming pared 7 bases from V and 5 bases from J, leaving 14 bases between. CDR3: CASTPSSGYGYTF. CDR3 DNA sequence: TGTGCCAGCACCCCAAGTTCGGGATATGGCTACACCTTC.

V is TRBV5-4 and J is TRBJ1-6; D uncertain. Germline CDR1 is SGHNT and CDR2 is YYREEE (reference sequence). Trimming pared 2 bases from V and 0 bases from J, leaving 9 bases between. This CDR3 has 16 amino acids. CDR3 sequence: CASSFAGSSYNSPLHF. The CDR3 DNA sequence: TGTGCCAGCAGCTTCGCGGGAAGCTCCTATAATTCACCCCTCCACTTT.